This TCR beta chain was found in a study of vaccination effects on CD4 cells after COVID-19. Sequencing was performed with immunoSEQ multiplex PCR; in TCRdb, only in-frame clones are kept and a portion is missing. The table includes 15,000 to 20,000 clones, 60% to 85% detected once. The ViraFEST assay expanded antigen-specific CD4+ T cells with viral peptide pools before sequencing. After less than 11 days in culture, the CD4+ T cells were isolated. Each participant was given two doses of one vaccine (BNT162b2 or mRNA-1273). Nobody among the vaccine recipients had prior SARS-CoV-2 infection (nucleocapsid antibodies were negative). On days 3 and 7, fresh IL-2 medium replaced half the medium. Regarding this clone: What it binds is unknown.

V gave up 3 bases and J gave up 0 bases, with 8 bases separating them. Looked up from germline, CDR1 is SGHAT and CDR2 is FQNNGV. CDR3 size: 14 residues. This rearrangement joins TRBV11-2 to TRBJ1-1; D call uncertain. The sequence was obtained from a human donor who received a COVID-19 vaccine. The sample was CD4+ T cells from PBMCs cultured with HCoV-NL63 spike peptides, taken after COVID-19 vaccination. This CDR3 reads CASSFGPMNTEAFF. The DNA for the CDR3 is TGTGCCAGCAGCTTTGGGCCAATGAACACTGAAGCTTTCTTT.